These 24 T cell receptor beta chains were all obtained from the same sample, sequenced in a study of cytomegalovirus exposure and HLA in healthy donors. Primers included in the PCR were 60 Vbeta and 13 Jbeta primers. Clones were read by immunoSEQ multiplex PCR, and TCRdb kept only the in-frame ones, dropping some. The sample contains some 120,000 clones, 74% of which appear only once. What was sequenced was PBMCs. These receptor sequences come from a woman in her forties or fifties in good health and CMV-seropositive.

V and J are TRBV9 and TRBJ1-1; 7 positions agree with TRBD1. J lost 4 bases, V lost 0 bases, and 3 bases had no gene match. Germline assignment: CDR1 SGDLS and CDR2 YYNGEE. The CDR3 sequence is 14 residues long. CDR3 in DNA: TGTGCCAGCAGCGTAGCTCCAGGGGGCACTGAAGCTTTCTTT. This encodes CASSVAPGGTEAFF.

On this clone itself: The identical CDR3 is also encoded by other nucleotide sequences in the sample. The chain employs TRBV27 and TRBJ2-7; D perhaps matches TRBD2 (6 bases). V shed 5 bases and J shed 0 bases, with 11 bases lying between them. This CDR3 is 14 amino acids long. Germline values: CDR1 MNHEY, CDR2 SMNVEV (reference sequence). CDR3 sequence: CASSLGGSSYEQYF. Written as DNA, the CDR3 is TGTGCCAGCAGTCTTGGGGGGAGCTCCTACGAGCAGTACTTC.

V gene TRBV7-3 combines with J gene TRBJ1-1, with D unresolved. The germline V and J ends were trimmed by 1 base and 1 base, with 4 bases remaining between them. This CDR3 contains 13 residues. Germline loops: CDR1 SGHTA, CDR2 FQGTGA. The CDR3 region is CASSLSANTEAFF. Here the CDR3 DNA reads TGTGCCAGCAGCTTAAGCGCGAACACTGAAGCTTTCTTT.

The CDR3 DNA sequence: TGTGCCAGCAGCGTAGTCGGGGACTGGGGCAGTGAGCAGTTCTTC. Encoded protein: CASSVVGDWGSEQFF. The chain carries TRBV9 and TRBJ2-1; maybe TRBD2 (6 bases). V lost 0 bases, J lost 9 bases, and 16 bases lay in between. Germline lookup yields CDR1 SGDLS and CDR2 YYNGEE. The CDR3 is made up of 15 amino acids. The full variable domain, with the rest looked up from reference TRBV9 and TRBJ2-1, is DSGVTQTPKHLITATGQRVTLRCSPRSGDLSVYWYQQSLDQGLQFLIQYYNGEERAKGNILERFSAQQFPDLHSELNLSSLELGDSALYFCASSVVGDWGSEQFFGPGTRLTVL.

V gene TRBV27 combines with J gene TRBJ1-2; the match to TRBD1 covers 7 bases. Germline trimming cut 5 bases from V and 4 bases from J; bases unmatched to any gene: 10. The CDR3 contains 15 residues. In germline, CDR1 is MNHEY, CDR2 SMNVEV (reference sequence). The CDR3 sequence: CASSPRQGLSYGYTF. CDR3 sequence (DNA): TGTGCCAGCAGTCCCCGACAGGGCCTGTCCTATGGCTACACCTTC.

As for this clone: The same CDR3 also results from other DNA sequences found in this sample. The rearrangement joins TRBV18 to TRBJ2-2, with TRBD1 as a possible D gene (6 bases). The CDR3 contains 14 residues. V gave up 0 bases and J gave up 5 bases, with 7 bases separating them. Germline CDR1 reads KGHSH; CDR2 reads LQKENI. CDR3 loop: CASSPPRGTGELFF. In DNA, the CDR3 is TGTGCCAGCTCACCACCTAGGGGGACCGGGGAGCTGTTTTTT.

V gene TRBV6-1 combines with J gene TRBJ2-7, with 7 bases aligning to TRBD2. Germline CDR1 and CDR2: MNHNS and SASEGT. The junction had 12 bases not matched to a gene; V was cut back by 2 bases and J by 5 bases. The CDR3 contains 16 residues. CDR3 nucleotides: TGTGCCAGCAGTGAAAAGGGTCAGGGAGGGAGGAACGAGCAGTACTTC. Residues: CASSEKGQGGRNEQYF.

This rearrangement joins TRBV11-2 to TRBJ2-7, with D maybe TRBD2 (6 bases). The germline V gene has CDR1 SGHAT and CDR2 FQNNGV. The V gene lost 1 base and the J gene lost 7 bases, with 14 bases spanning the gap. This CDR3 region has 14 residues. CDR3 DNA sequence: TGTGCCAGCAGCTTAGCCAGGCGGGATGGGGAGCAGTACTTC. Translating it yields CASSLARRDGEQYF.

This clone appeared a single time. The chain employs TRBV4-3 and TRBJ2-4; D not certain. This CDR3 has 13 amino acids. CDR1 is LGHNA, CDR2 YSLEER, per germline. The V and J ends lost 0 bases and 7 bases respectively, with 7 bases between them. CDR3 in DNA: TGCGCCAGCAGCCAAGATTACATGAACATTCAGTACTTC. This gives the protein CASSQDYMNIQYF.

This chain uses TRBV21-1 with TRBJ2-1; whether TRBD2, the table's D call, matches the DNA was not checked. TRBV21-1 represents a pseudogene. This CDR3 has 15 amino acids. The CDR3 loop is CASSIAGYCYNEQFF. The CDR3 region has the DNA TGTGCCAGCAGTATAGCGGGGTACTGTTACAATGAGCAGTTCTTC.

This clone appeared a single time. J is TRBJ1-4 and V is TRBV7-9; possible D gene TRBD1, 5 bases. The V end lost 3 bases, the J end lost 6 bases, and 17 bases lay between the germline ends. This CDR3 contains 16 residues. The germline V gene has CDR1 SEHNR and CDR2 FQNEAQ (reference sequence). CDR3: CASSLDRMGGDEKLFF. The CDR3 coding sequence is TGTGCCAGCAGCTTGGATCGAATGGGGGGGGATGAAAAACTGTTTTTT.

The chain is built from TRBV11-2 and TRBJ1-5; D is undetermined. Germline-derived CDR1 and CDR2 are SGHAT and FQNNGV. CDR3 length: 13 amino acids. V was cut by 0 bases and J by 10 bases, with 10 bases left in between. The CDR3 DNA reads TGTGCCAGCAGCTTAGATCCCCTTTCCCCCCAGCATTTT. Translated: CASSLDPLSPQHF.

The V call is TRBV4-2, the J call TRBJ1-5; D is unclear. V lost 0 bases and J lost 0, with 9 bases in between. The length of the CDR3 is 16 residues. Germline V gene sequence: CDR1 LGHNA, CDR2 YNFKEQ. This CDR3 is CASSQEAGNSNQPQHF. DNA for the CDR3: TGTGCCAGCAGCCAAGAAGCCGGGAATAGCAATCAGCCCCAGCATTTT.

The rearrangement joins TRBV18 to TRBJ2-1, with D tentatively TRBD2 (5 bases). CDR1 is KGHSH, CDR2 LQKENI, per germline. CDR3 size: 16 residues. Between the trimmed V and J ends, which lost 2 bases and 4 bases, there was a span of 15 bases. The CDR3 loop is CASSPMASQAYNEQFF. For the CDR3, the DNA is TGTGCCAGCTCACCAATGGCTAGCCAGGCTTACAATGAGCAGTTCTTC.

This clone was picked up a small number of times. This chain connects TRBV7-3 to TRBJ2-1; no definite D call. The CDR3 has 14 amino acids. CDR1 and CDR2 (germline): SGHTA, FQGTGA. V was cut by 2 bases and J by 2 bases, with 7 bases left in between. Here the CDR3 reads CASSLSGTYNEQFF. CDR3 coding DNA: TGTGCCAGCAGCTTATCGGGTACCTACAATGAGCAGTTCTTC. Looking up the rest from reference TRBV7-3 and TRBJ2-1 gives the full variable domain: GAGVSQTPSNKVTEKGKYVELRCDPISGHTALYWYRQSLGQGPEFLIYFQGTGAADDSGLPNDRFFAVRPEGSVSTLKIQRTERGDSAVYLCASSLSGTYNEQFFGPGTRLTVL.

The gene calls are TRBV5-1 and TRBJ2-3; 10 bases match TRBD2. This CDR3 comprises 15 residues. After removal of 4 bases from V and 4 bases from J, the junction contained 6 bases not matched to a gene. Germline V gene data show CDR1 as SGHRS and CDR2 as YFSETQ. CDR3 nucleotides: TGCGCCAGCAGCCCGAGCGGGGGGGCTCCAGATACGCAGTATTTT. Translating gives CASSPSGGAPDTQYF.

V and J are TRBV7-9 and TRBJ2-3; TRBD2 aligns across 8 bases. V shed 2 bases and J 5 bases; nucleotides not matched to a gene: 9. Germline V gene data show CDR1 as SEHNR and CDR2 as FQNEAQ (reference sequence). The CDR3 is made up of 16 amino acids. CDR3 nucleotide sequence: TGTGCCAGCAGCTTACTAGCGGGTACGGAGGGAGATACGCAGTATTTT. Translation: CASSLLAGTEGDTQYF.

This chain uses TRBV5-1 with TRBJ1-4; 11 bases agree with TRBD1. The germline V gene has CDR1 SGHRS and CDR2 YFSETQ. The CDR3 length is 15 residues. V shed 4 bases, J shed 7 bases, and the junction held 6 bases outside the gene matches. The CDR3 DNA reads TGCGCCAGCAGCGTAACCGGGACAGGGGGTGAAAAACTGTTTTTT. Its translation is CASSVTGTGGEKLFF.

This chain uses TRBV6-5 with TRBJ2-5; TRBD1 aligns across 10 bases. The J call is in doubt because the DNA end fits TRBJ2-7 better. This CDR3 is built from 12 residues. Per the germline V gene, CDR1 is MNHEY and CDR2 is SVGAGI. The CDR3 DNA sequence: TGTGCCAGCGGGACAGGGGTAAACGAGCAGTACTTC. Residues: CASGTGVNEQYF.

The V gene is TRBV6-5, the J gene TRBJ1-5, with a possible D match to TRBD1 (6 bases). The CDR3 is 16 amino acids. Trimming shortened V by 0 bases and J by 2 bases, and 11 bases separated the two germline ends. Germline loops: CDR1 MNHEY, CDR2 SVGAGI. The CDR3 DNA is TGTGCCAGCAGTTACTCGGGCAGGGGAGGCAATCAGCCCCAGCATTTT. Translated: CASSYSGRGGNQPQHF.

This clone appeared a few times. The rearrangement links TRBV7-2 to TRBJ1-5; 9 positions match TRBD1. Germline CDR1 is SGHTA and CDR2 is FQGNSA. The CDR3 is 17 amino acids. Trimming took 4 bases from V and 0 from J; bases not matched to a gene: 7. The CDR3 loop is CASSYVQGAFSNQPQHF. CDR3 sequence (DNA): TGTGCCAGCAGCTACGTACAGGGGGCGTTTAGCAATCAGCCCCAGCATTTT. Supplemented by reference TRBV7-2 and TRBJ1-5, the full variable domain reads GAGVSQSPSNKVTEKGKDVELRCDPISGHTALYWYRQSLGQGLEFLIYFQGNSAPDKSGLPSDRFSAERTGGSVSTLTIQRTQQEDSAVYLCASSYVQGAFSNQPQHFGDGTRLSIL.

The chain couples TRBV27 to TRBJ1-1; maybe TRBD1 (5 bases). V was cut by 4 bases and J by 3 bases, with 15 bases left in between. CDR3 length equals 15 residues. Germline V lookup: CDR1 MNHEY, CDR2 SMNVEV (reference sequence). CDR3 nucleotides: TGTGCCAGCAGTTCCGGGGATCGGGGGTACACTGAAGCTTTCTTT. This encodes CASSSGDRGYTEAFF.

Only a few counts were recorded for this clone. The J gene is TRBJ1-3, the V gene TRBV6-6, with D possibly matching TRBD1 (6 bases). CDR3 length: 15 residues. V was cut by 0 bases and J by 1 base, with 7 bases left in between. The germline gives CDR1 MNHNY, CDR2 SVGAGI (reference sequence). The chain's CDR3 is CASSYSRGSGNTIYF. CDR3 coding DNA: TGTGCCAGCAGTTACTCGAGGGGGTCTGGAAACACCATATATTTT.

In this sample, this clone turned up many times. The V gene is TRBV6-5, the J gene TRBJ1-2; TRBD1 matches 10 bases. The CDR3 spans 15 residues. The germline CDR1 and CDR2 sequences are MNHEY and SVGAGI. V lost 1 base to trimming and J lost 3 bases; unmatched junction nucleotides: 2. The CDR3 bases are TGTGCCAGCAGTTACTGGACAGGGGGAGACTATGGCTACACCTTC. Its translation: CASSYWTGGDYGYTF.